A single sample is the source of the 5 T cell receptor beta chains below, sequenced in a study of CD8+CD57+ T cells in acquired aplastic anemia. Genomic DNA served as template for TCR beta VDJ and CDR3 profiling. TCRdb recomputed calls from the reads with MiXCR, one row per CDR3 protein. The table shows 150,000 to 200,000 distinct CDR3 sequences, with less than 50% occurring only once. The sequenced patients had an expansion of CD8+CD57+ cells seen by flow cytometry. Source material: sorted CD4+, CD8+, or CD8+CD57+ T cells (not recorded which) from PBMCs. These receptors all stem from a human donor with aplastic anemia.

This rearrangement joins TRBV2 to TRBJ2-7; D is uncertain. Germline loops: CDR1 SNHLY, CDR2 FYNNEI. The CDR3 has 11 amino acids. The ends were cut back, 8 bases at V and 4 bases at J, with 9 bases in the middle. The CDR3 here is CASVWSYEQYF. DNA for the CDR3: TGTGCCAGCGTATGGAGTTACGAGCAGTACTTC.

This clonotype was seen once. The rearrangement uses TRBV25-1 and TRBJ2-1, with D perhaps TRBD1 (6 bases). This CDR3 spans 14 amino acids. Between the trimmed V and J ends, which lost 10 bases and 5 bases, there was a span of 18 bases. Germline V gene lookup returns CDR1 MGHDK and CDR2 SYGVNS. The CDR3 coding sequence is TGTGCCACCCGACAGGTTGCCGGTAACAATGAGCAGTTCTTC. Its translation: CATRQVAGNNEQFF.

This clonotype has more than one count but fewer than ten. The chain recombines TRBV10-3 with TRBJ2-7; maybe TRBD1 (6 bases). Germline V gene lookup returns CDR1 ENHRY and CDR2 SYGVKD. This CDR3 has 11 residues. Trimming stripped 6 bases from V and 3 bases from J, with 6 bases between. The CDR3 reads CAIRDSYEQYF. CDR3 nucleotide sequence: TGTGCCATCAGGGACAGCTACGAGCAGTACTTC.

Concerning this clonotype itself: A read error may explain this, as a much larger clone is one base away. This sequence joins TRBV6-5 and TRBJ1-2; the D gene is possibly TRBD1 (6 bases). V dropped 4 bases and J dropped 3 bases, with 12 bases sitting between them. CDR3 length equals 14 residues. The V gene's germline CDR1 is MNHEY and CDR2 SVGAGI. This CDR3 is CASSSGQRHYGYTF. CDR3 bases: TGTGCCAGCAGTTCCGGACAGCGCCACTATGGCTACACCTTC.

This clonotype came up many times. The rearrangement uses TRBV4-2 and TRBJ1-4; D uncertain. The CDR3 is 13 residues long. V dropped 0 bases and J dropped 8 bases, with 7 bases sitting between them. Looked up from germline, CDR1 is LGHNA and CDR2 is YNFKEQ. The CDR3 nucleotides read TGTGCCAGCAGCCAAGATCTGGAGGAAAAACTGTTTTTT. Its translation: CASSQDLEEKLFF.